This T cell receptor beta chain stems from a study of vaccination and CD4 T cells after COVID-19. Study overall: Sampling that followed vaccination took place a median roughly 69 days after dose two, within a range of 14 to 241. Study-wide results and caveats: Researchers report that 304 of 307 vaccine-specific clones in convalescent patients proved spike mono-reactive.

This CDR3 has 16 amino acids. V shed 0 bases, J shed 3 bases, and the junction held 9 bases outside the gene matches. Germline CDR1 and CDR2: DFQATT and SNEGSKA (reference sequence). The Oncomine TCR Beta short-read assay was applied to DNA of cultured CD4+ T cells. After culture, CD4+ T cells served as the source for genomic DNA extraction. MiXCR, applied by TCRdb to the PCR reads, yields one record per CDR3 protein. The sample lists around 17,000 distinct CDR3 sequences, roughly 57% occurring once. This clonotype was counted a few times. Its matching antigen is unknown. Treatment here: approximately nine-day PBMC culture with coronavirus spike peptide pools or control peptides (ViraFEST assay). With fresh IL-2 medium, half the medium was replaced on days 3 and 7.

The V call is TRBV20-1, the J call TRBJ2-7, with 9 bases identical to TRBD2. The TCR comes from a human donor who had recovered from COVID-19. The sample was CD4+ T cells from blood, cultured in vitro. CDR3 region: CSARDSAASGIYEQYF. The CDR3 nucleotides are TGCAGTGCTAGAGATAGCGCGGCTAGCGGGATCTACGAGCAGTACTTC.